Below, 31 T cell receptor beta chains from the same sample are listed, as sequenced in a study of spatial heterogeneity in lung cancer. As for time point: sample taken at primary tumor resection. TCRdb re-called the 5' RACE reads through MiXCR, storing one row per CDR3 protein. The data show 75,000 or so distinct CDR3 sequences, with 8% seen just once and roughly 6.4% held by the top ten. Sequences were derived from PBMCs, sampled at surgery. The receptors come from a male donor with early-stage non-small cell lung cancer.

The rearrangement links TRBV19 to TRBJ1-1; D not certain. This CDR3 has 12 amino acids. V lost 1 base and J 7 bases, leaving 7 bases between the germline ends. Germline CDR1 is LNHDA and CDR2 is SQIVND (reference sequence). In nucleotides, the CDR3 is TGTGCCAGTAGTATAGGGATCGGTGAAGCTTTCTTT. This encodes CASSIGIGEAFF. The whole variable domain, remainder taken from reference TRBV19 and TRBJ1-1, is DGGITQSPKYLFRKEGQNVTLSCEQNLNHDAMYWYRQDPGQGLRLIYYSQIVNDFQKGDIAEGYSVSREKKESFPLTVTSAQKNPTAFYLCASSIGIGEAFFGQGTRLTVV.

This clonotype occurred a few times. The J gene is TRBJ1-1, the V gene TRBV18; the D gene is possibly TRBD1 (6 bases). This CDR3 is built from 15 residues. Trimming stripped 6 bases from V and 6 bases from J, with 20 bases between. Looked up from germline, CDR1 is KGHSH and CDR2 is LQKENI. CDR3 bases: TGTGCCAGCTCGCCGCTACAGGGTCGAGACGCTGAAGCTTTCTTT. Its translation is CASSPLQGRDAEAFF. The variable domain in full, with the rest retrieved from reference TRBV18 and TRBJ1-1, is NAGVMQNPRHLVRRRGQEARLRCSPMKGHSHVYWYRQLPEEGLKFMVYLQKENIIDESGMPKERFSAEFPKEGPSILRIQQVVRGDSAAYFCASSPLQGRDAEAFFGQGTRLTVV.

This clonotype was observed a few times. The chain couples TRBV18 to TRBJ2-7; the match to TRBD2 covers 7 bases. The CDR3 consists of 13 residues. Germline V gives CDR1 KGHSH, CDR2 LQKENI. The J segment lost 6 bases and the V segment lost 3 bases, leaving 5 bases of the junction unmatched. Here the CDR3 DNA reads TGTGCCAGCTCACCGCGGGAGCAAAGCGAGCAGTACTTC. This encodes CASSPREQSEQYF.

This clonotype was seen ten or more times. The V and J genes are TRBV2 and TRBJ2-2; no firm D call. This CDR3 has 11 residues. The germline CDR1 and CDR2 sequences are SNHLY and FYNNEI. V shed 6 bases and J shed 6 bases, with 5 bases lying between them. In nucleotides, the CDR3 is TGTGCCAGCAGCCCGGCCGGGGAGCTGTTTTTT. It specifies CASSPAGELFF.

V gene TRBV9 combines with J gene TRBJ2-1, with D unclear. Germline CDR1 and CDR2: SGDLS and YYNGEE. Trimming stripped 0 bases from V and 2 bases from J, with 12 bases between. The CDR3 extends over 16 amino acids. In nucleotides, the CDR3 is TGTGCCAGCAGCGTAGCTGGGCCCAATGCCTACAATGAGCAGTTCTTC. It specifies CASSVAGPNAYNEQFF.

This clonotype turned up a few times. This chain joins TRBV5-4 and TRBJ2-4, with D unclear. The CDR3 has 13 amino acids. Trimming removed 1 base from V and 3 bases from J, with 5 bases in between. CDR1 is SGHNT, CDR2 YYREEE, per germline (reference sequence). CDR3 loop: CASSLRDKNIQYF. CDR3 bases: TGTGCCAGCAGCTTGCGAGACAAAAACATTCAGTACTTC.

This clonotype has more than one count but fewer than ten. This chain connects TRBV5-1 to TRBJ2-7; D is tentatively TRBD1 or TRBD2 (6 bases each). This CDR3 comprises 15 residues. Between the trimmed V and J ends, which lost 4 bases and 2 bases, there was a span of 16 bases. CDR1 is SGHRS, CDR2 YFSETQ, per germline. As DNA, the CDR3 is TGCGCCAGCAGCATTGTAGGAGGGGGAACCTACGAGCAGTACTTC. Amino acid sequence: CASSIVGGGTYEQYF.

The sample holds many counts of this clonotype. The chain is built from TRBV5-4 and TRBJ1-5, with unresolved D. The CDR3 consists of 14 residues. CDR1 and CDR2 (germline): SGHNT, YYREEE (reference sequence). Deletions cut 2 bases from V and 2 bases from J, with 8 bases between. The CDR3 DNA sequence: TGTGCCAGCAGCTTCGGACTGGGCAATCAGCCCCAGCATTTT. Protein: CASSFGLGNQPQHF.

The chain combines TRBV7-9 with TRBJ1-6; 10 bases match TRBD1. The CDR3 length is 16 residues. Germline-derived CDR1 and CDR2 are SEHNR and FQNEAQ (reference sequence). V dropped 5 bases and J dropped 12; count of bases not matched to a gene: 13. CDR3 residues: CASSRFTGTGARPLHF. In DNA form, the CDR3 reads TGTGCCAGCAGCCGATTTACCGGGACAGGGGCCCGACCCCTCCACTTT.

The chain couples TRBV6-6 to TRBJ2-2; TRBD2 matches 8 bases. V was pared by 2 bases and J by 3 bases, with 5 bases of the junction left unmatched. This CDR3 spans 16 amino acids. CDR1 MNHNY and CDR2 SVGAGI come from the germline V gene (reference sequence). The CDR3 nucleotides are TGTGCCAGCAGTTACGGGCTAGCGGGTGACACCGGGGAGCTGTTTTTT. This encodes CASSYGLAGDTGELFF.

This clonotype appeared many times. The chain is built from TRBV6-2 or TRBV6-3 and TRBJ1-1; perhaps TRBD1 as D (6 bases). Germline CDR1 is MNHEY and CDR2 is SVGEGT. This CDR3 is 12 amino acids long. The V end lost 6 bases, the J end lost 7 bases, and 12 bases lay between the germline ends. Written as DNA, the CDR3 is TGTGCCAGCAGGACACGGACAGATGAAGCTTTCTTT. Its protein product is CASRTRTDEAFF.

This clonotype appeared many times. At one boundary the junction diverges from the germline segment, which might be a read error. The chain joins TRBV7-7 to TRBJ2-5; the D gene is possibly TRBD2 (5 bases). CDR1 and CDR2 from the germline V gene are SSHAT and FNYEAQ (reference sequence). The CDR3 spans 13 residues. CDR3 sequence reads: CASSLTNQETQYF. The CDR3, as DNA: TGTGCTAGCAGCTTGACTAACCAAGAGACCCAGTACTTC.

This rearrangement joins TRBV6-5 to TRBJ2-7; 8 bases fit TRBD2. V was pared by 0 bases and J by 2 bases, with 3 bases of the junction left unmatched. Per the germline V gene, CDR1 is MNHEY and CDR2 is SVGAGI. This CDR3 comprises 15 residues. DNA of the CDR3: TGTGCCAGCAGTTACTCGGGACTAGATACCTACGAGCAGTACTTC. Translation gives CASSYSGLDTYEQYF.

J is TRBJ2-1 and V is TRBV6-6, with 10 positions matching TRBD2. The J segment lost 4 bases and the V segment lost 5 bases, leaving 5 bases of the junction unmatched. Germline values: CDR1 MNHNY, CDR2 SVGAGI (reference sequence). This CDR3 has 15 amino acids. DNA for the CDR3: TGTGCCAGCAGTAGGACTAGCGGACCGTACAATGAGCAGTTCTTC. As protein: CASSRTSGPYNEQFF.

This clonotype was seen at least ten times. A junction end diverges from the germline sequence, so it may reflect a read error. The V and J genes are TRBV28 and TRBJ2-7; D ambiguous. Germline CDR1 is MDHEN and CDR2 is SYDVKM. This CDR3 has 11 residues. CDR3 sequence reads: CASSLLGQTHF. The CDR3 DNA reads TGTGCCAGCAGCTTGTTAGGGCAGACTCACTTC.

The sample holds many counts of this clonotype. This sequence joins TRBV3-1 and TRBJ1-1; no clear D. This CDR3 contains 12 residues. Trimming removed 5 bases at V and 3 bases at J, with 7 bases between. Germline V CDR1 and CDR2: LGHDT, YNNKEL (reference sequence). CDR3 in DNA: TGTGCCAGCAGCTTAAGGGACACTGAAGCTTTCTTT. Protein: CASSLRDTEAFF.

This clonotype appeared many times. The rearrangement links TRBV5-1 to TRBJ1-5; D call uncertain. From germline, CDR1 is SGHRS and CDR2 YFSETQ. The length of the CDR3 is 13 residues. V was trimmed by 2 bases and J by 6 bases, leaving 9 bases between them. The CDR3 DNA reads as TGCGCCAGCAGCTTTGAGGGTACTCAGCCCCAGCATTTT. Protein sequence: CASSFEGTQPQHF.

This clonotype was seen ten or more times. The chain carries TRBV29-1 and TRBJ1-4; possibly TRBD1 for D (5 bases). Germline values: CDR1 SQVTM, CDR2 ANQGSEA. This CDR3 comprises 14 residues. The V and J ends lost 6 bases and 6 bases respectively, with 17 bases between them. The CDR3 nucleotides read TGCAGCGTCACCAGTTGGGGAGGGGATGAAAAACTGTTTTTT. This translates into CSVTSWGGDEKLFF.

The chain uses TRBV2 and TRBJ1-2; the match to TRBD1 covers 10 bases. The trim removed 4 bases at V and 4 bases at J, leaving 6 bases unmatched. The CDR3 runs to 15 residues. Germline V gene lookup returns CDR1 SNHLY and CDR2 FYNNEI. CDR3 region: CASSGGQGRTYGYTF. In DNA, the CDR3 is TGTGCCAGCAGTGGGGGACAGGGGAGAACCTATGGCTACACCTTC.

This clonotype was picked up many times. The chain joins TRBV5-1 to TRBJ2-2; a weak D match, TRBD1 (6 bases). The germline V and J ends were trimmed by 3 bases and 2 bases, with 14 bases remaining between them. The CDR3 is 16 amino acids. The germline V gene has CDR1 SGHRS and CDR2 YFSETQ. This CDR3 reads CASSSEAGANTGELFF. The CDR3 region has the DNA TGCGCCAGCAGCTCAGAGGCAGGGGCCAACACCGGGGAGCTGTTTTTT.

This clonotype was detected many times. This sequence joins TRBV7-9 and TRBJ1-2; D is unclear. Germline V gives CDR1 SEHNR, CDR2 FQNEAQ (reference sequence). This CDR3 contains 16 residues. V lost 1 base and J 3 bases, leaving 15 bases between the germline ends. DNA for the CDR3: TGTGCCAGCAGCTTAGTCGACACTTCGGGGTACTATGGCTACACCTTC. As protein: CASSLVDTSGYYGYTF.

The chain couples TRBV11-2 to TRBJ1-4, with D maybe TRBD1 (6 bases). V was clipped by 5 bases and J by 8 bases, with 21 bases between them. This CDR3 is 16 amino acids long. From germline, CDR1 is SGHAT and CDR2 FQNNGV. CDR3 region: CASSPGSGQLVEKLFF. CDR3 DNA: TGTGCCAGCAGCCCAGGATCCGGACAGTTAGTCGAAAAACTGTTTTTT.

This clonotype has at least ten counts. The chain uses TRBV10-3 and TRBJ1-2; D might be TRBD1 (5 bases). Germline V gives CDR1 ENHRY, CDR2 SYGVKD. V gave up 2 bases and J gave up 8 bases, with 12 bases separating them. This CDR3 comprises 13 residues. The CDR3 region is CAISEATGDGYTF. The CDR3 nucleotides read TGTGCCATCAGTGAGGCAACGGGGGACGGCTACACCTTC.

This clonotype was counted at least ten times. The chain joins TRBV7-2 to TRBJ2-5; a weak D match, TRBD2 (6 bases). The germline V and J ends were trimmed by 3 bases and 1 base, with 9 bases remaining between them. CDR3 size: 14 residues. The V gene's germline CDR1 is SGHTA and CDR2 FQGNSA. CDR3 amino acids: CASSFGGLQETQYF. CDR3 bases: TGTGCCAGCAGCTTCGGGGGACTCCAAGAGACCCAGTACTTC.

This clonotype turned up a few times. The V and J genes are TRBV2 and TRBJ1-1; 9 bases line up with TRBD1. Germline loops: CDR1 SNHLY, CDR2 FYNNEI. This CDR3 contains 13 residues. V was clipped by 6 bases and J by 3 bases; unmatched bases: 2. CDR3 DNA: TGTGCCAGCAGCCGGGACAGGGACACTGAAGCTTTCTTT. Translated, it gives CASSRDRDTEAFF.

V is TRBV2 and J is TRBJ2-7; D gene ambiguous. The V and J ends lost 4 bases and 5 bases respectively, with 6 bases between them. The CDR3 extends over 11 amino acids. The germline gives CDR1 SNHLY, CDR2 FYNNEI. CDR3 sequence (DNA): TGTGCCAGCAGTGCCCTCGACGAGCAGTACTTC. Translating gives CASSALDEQYF.

This clonotype was counted at least ten times. The rearrangement uses TRBV7-2 and TRBJ2-2; 7 nucleotides agree with TRBD2. Germline lookup yields CDR1 SGHTA and CDR2 FQGNSA. After removal of 0 bases from V and 0 bases from J, the junction contained 1 base not matched to a gene. The CDR3 consists of 16 residues. CDR3 loop: CASSLARGANTGELFF. The CDR3 DNA reads as TGTGCCAGCAGCTTAGCTCGGGGGGCGAACACCGGGGAGCTGTTTTTT.

The chain links TRBV7-9 to TRBJ2-1; 7 bases map to TRBD2. The V gene end was trimmed by 5 bases and the J gene end by 4 bases; junction bases not matched to a gene: 14. Germline-derived CDR1 and CDR2 are SEHNR and FQNEAQ (reference sequence). The CDR3 is made up of 17 amino acids. The CDR3 bases are TGTGCCAGCAGCGCCCCCCCCAGGCTAGCGGTGTACAATGAGCAGTTCTTC. Translating it yields CASSAPPRLAVYNEQFF.

This clonotype was counted only a few times. The chain is built from TRBV29-1 and TRBJ1-1; D may be TRBD1 (5 bases). The CDR3 extends over 13 amino acids. In germline, CDR1 is SQVTM, CDR2 ANQGSEA. The V end lost 2 bases, the J end lost 0 bases, and 7 bases lay between the germline ends. The DNA for the CDR3 is TGCAGCGTTGAAACAGGACTGAACACTGAAGCTTTCTTT. Translated: CSVETGLNTEAFF.

This clonotype was observed a few times. The V call is TRBV7-2, the J call TRBJ2-2; TRBD2 matches at 9 bases. Per germline, CDR1 SGHTA and CDR2 FQGNSA. The CDR3 consists of 15 residues. V lost 1 base to trimming and J lost 6 bases; unmatched junction nucleotides: 3. CDR3: CASSLDSGSSGELFF. For the CDR3, the DNA is TGTGCCAGCAGCTTAGATAGCGGGAGCTCCGGGGAGCTGTTTTTT.

This clonotype was observed at least ten times. The chain combines TRBV20-1 with TRBJ2-1; D unclear. There are 11 residues in the CDR3. Germline CDR1 is DFQATT and CDR2 is SNEGSKA (reference sequence). The V and J ends lost 5 bases and 10 bases respectively, with 12 bases between them. CDR3 bases: TGCAGTGCTGGTAGGGTGAGGGAGCAGTTCTTC. Translated: CSAGRVREQFF.